This T cell receptor beta chain was retrieved from a study of T cells in Graves' hyperthyroidism and ophthalmopathy. Study conclusions and caveats: Ophthalmopathy cases were set apart from stable hyperthyroidism by a 13 V-J model.

This clonotype was found many times. What it recognizes is unknown. Amplification of TCR beta CDR3 regions was performed using RNA transcripts as template. Carried out on the TCR CDR3, a first-round RT-PCR used the HTBI primer set. TCRdb passed the multiplex PCR reads through MiXCR, listing each CDR3 protein once. The data contain approximately 480,000 distinct CDR3 sequences, under 25% of them seen just once; the ten biggest clones take up about 26%. In germline, CDR1 is MNHEY, CDR2 SVGAGI. This CDR3 is built from 15 residues. V shed 0 bases and J shed 7 bases, with 13 bases lying between them. The chain is built from TRBV6-5 and TRBJ2-4; no clear D. The sequence was collected from a man between 18 and 29 years old with Graves' hyperthyroidism. Input material: blood. CDR3 sequence: CASSYSGSRTNIQYF. As DNA, the CDR3 is TGTGCCAGCAGTTACTCCGGGTCCAGAACGAACATTCAGTACTTC.